This TCR beta chain was identified during a study of T cell responses to AZD1222 COVID-19 vaccine. Method: immunoSEQ multiplex PCR; TCRdb's copy keeps in-frame clones and lacks some. The data hold approximately 30,000 clones, with 75% to 90% observed a single time. This CDR3 is 13 amino acids long. Germline CDR1 LNHDA, CDR2 SQIVND (reference sequence). V was clipped by 5 bases and J by 5 bases, with 12 bases between them. The input for sequencing was peripheral blood, taken on day 0 of AZD1222 vaccination. The chain uses TRBV19 and TRBJ2-5; D perhaps matches TRBD2 (5 bases). The origin of this receptor is an adult in good health. The CDR3 loop reads CASSPDPGETQYF. The CDR3 DNA reads TGTGCCAGTAGTCCGGACCCGGGGGAGACCCAGTACTTC.